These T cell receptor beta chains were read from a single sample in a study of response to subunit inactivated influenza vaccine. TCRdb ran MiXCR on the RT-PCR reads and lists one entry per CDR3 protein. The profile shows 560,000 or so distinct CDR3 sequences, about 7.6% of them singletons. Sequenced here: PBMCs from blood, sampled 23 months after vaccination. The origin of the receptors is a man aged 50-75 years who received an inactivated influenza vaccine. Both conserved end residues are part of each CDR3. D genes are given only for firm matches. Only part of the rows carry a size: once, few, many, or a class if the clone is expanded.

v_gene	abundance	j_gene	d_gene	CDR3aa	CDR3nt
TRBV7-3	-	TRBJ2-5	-	CASSLMAGQETQYF	TGTGCCAGCAGCTTAATGGCAGGTCAAGAGACCCAGTACTTC
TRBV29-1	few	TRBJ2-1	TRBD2	CSGKKGLAGGNEQFF	TGCAGCGGGAAAAAAGGACTAGCGGGAGGCAATGAGCAGTTCTTC
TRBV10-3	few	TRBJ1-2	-	CAIRSDGGFLNYGYTF	TGTGCCATCAGATCCGACGGGGGTTTTCTTAACTATGGCTACACCTTC
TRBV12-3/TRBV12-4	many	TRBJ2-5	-	CASSAGRVETQYF	TGTGCCAGCAGTGCGGGCCGAGTCGAGACCCAGTACTTC
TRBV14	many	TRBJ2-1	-	CASSSTGQGYNEQFF	TGTGCCAGCAGCAGCACCGGCCAGGGGTACAATGAGCAGTTCTTC
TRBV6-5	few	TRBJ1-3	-	CASSYSRGSSGNTIYF	TGTGCCAGCAGTTACTCCCGGGGCAGCTCTGGAAACACCATATATTTT
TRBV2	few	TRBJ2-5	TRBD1	CASSESQGAGGTRETQYF	TGTGCCAGCAGTGAAAGCCAGGGGGCCGGGGGAACAAGAGAGACCCAGTACTTC
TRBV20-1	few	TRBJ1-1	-	CSARDLGAWWNTEAFF	TGCAGTGCTAGAGATCTCGGGGCATGGTGGAACACTGAAGCTTTCTTT
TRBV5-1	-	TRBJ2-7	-	CASSLSLLDEQYF	TGCGCCAGCAGCTTGAGCTTGCTCGACGAGCAGTACTTC
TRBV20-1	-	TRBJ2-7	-	CSARETPSYEQYF	TGCAGTGCTAGAGAGACCCCCTCCTACGAGCAGTACTTC
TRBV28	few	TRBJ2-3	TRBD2	CASSLEGSGTSDTDTQYF	TGTGCCAGCAGTTTAGAGGGGTCCGGGACTAGCGACACAGATACGCAGTATTTT
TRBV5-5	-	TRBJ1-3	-	CASSLPENTIYF	TGTGCCAGCAGCTTGCCCGAAAACACCATATATTTT
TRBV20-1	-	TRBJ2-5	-	CSARGFQAQETQYF	TGCAGTGCTAGAGGCTTCCAGGCACAAGAGACCCAGTACTTC
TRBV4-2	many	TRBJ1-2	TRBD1	CASSQGGWTGDGYTF	TGTGCCAGCAGCCAAGGGGGCTGGACAGGGGATGGCTACACCTTC
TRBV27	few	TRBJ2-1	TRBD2	CASSTSGSYNEQFF	TGTGCCAGCAGCACTAGCGGCTCCTACAATGAGCAGTTCTTC
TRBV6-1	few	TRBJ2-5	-	CASRTAGQTQETQYF	TGTGCCAGCAGAACCGCAGGACAGACTCAAGAGACCCAGTACTTC
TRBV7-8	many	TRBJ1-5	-	CASSPNYAGKRGNQPQHF	TGTGCCAGCAGCCCCAACTACGCTGGGAAGAGGGGCAATCAGCCCCAGCATTTT
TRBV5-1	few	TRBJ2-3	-	CASGTSTDTQYF	TGCGCCAGCGGAACTAGCACAGATACGCAGTATTTT
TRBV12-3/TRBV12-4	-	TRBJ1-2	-	CASSPQQSRGYTF	TGTGCCAGCAGCCCCCAGCAAAGTCGAGGCTACACCTTC
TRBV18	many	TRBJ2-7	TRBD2	CASSLSRGVGEQYF	TGTGCCAGCTCACTATCCCGGGGGGTAGGGGAGCAGTACTTC
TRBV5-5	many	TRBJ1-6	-	CASSLQSGSYNSPLHF	TGTGCCAGCAGCTTACAGTCAGGCTCCTATAATTCACCCCTCCACTTT
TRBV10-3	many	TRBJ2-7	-	CAIREDRHYEQYF	TGTGCCATCAGGGAGGACAGACATTACGAGCAGTACTTC
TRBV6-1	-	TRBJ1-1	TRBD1	CASSPLDYQGAENTEAFF	TGTGCCAGCAGCCCCTTAGATTACCAGGGGGCAGAGAACACTGAAGCTTTCTTT
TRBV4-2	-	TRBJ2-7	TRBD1	CASSQELQGDGEQYF	TGTGCCAGCAGCCAAGAGCTACAGGGGGACGGGGAGCAGTACTTC
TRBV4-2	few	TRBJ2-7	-	CASSQEWGPAYEQYF	TGTGCCAGCAGCCAAGAATGGGGACCAGCATACGAGCAGTACTTC
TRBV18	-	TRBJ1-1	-	CASTDSQNTEAFF	TGTGCCAGTACGGACAGTCAGAACACTGAAGCTTTCTTT
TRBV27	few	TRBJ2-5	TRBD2	CASSRLAGGSKKGKTQYF	TGTGCCAGCAGCAGACTAGCGGGGGGCTCTAAAAAGGGAAAGACCCAGTACTTC
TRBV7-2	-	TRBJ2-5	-	CASSLASANSETQYF	TGTGCCAGCAGCTTAGCTTCGGCCAATAGTGAGACCCAGTACTTC
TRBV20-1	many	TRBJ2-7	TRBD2	CSAKLAGGSSYEQYF	TGCAGTGCTAAACTAGCGGGGGGGAGCTCCTACGAGCAGTACTTC
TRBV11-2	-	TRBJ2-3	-	CASSSKGKGTDTQYF	TGTGCCAGCAGCTCCAAGGGGAAGGGCACAGATACGCAGTATTTT
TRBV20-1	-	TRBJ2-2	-	CSARGGGSPANTGELFF	TGCAGTGCTAGGGGAGGGGGGTCACCCGCGAACACCGGGGAGCTGTTTTTT
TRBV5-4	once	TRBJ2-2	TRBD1	CASSLEGGTGVTGELFF	TGTGCCAGCAGCTTGGAAGGCGGGACAGGGGTCACCGGGGAGCTGTTTTTT
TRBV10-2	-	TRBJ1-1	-	CASSDFGSNTEAFF	TGCGCCAGCAGTGACTTTGGCAGTAACACTGAAGCTTTCTTT
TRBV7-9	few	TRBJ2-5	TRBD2	CASSSLGLAVIQETQYF	TGTGCCAGCAGCTCTCTTGGACTAGCGGTAATTCAAGAGACCCAGTACTTC
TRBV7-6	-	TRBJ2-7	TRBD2	CATGTRYEQYF	TGTGCCACCGGGACTAGGTACGAGCAGTACTTC
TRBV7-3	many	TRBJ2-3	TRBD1	CASSSRGSSTDTQYF	TGTGCCAGCAGTTCCAGGGGGTCTAGCACAGATACGCAGTATTTT
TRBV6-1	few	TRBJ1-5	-	CASSESRNQPQHF	TGTGCCAGCAGCGAATCCCGGAATCAGCCCCAGCATTTT
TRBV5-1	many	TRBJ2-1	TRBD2	CASSWTSGGLSVGSYNEQFF	TGCGCCAGCAGCTGGACTAGCGGGGGGTTATCAGTAGGATCCTACAATGAGCAGTTCTTC
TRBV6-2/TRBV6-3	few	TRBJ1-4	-	CASKFSPTNEKLFF	TGTGCCAGCAAGTTTTCTCCAACTAATGAAAAACTGTTTTTT
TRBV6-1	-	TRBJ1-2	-	CASSGAGVYGYTF	TGTGCCAGCAGTGGGGCAGGGGTCTATGGCTACACCTTC
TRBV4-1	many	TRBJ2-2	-	CASSHSTGELFF	TGCGCCAGCAGCCATTCCACCGGGGAGCTGTTTTTT
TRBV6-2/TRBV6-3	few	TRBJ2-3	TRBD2	CASSSHQGLATDTQYF	TGTGCCAGCAGTTCTCATCAAGGACTAGCTACAGATACGCAGTATTTT
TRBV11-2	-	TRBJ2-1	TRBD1	CASSPGSSQGALEQFF	TGTGCCAGCAGCCCAGGGTCCTCACAGGGGGCCCTTGAGCAGTTCTTC
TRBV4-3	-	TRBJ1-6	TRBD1	CASSQDAGQGNSPLHF	TGCGCCAGCAGCCAAGACGCGGGACAGGGGAATTCACCCCTCCACTTT
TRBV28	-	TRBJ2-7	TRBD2	CASSSRLAGGLGYEQYF	TGTGCCAGCAGTTCCAGACTAGCGGGAGGTCTGGGCTACGAGCAGTACTTC
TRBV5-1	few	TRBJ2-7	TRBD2	CASSLKLAGDTSYEQYF	TGCGCCAGCAGCTTGAAACTAGCGGGAGATACTTCATACGAGCAGTACTTC
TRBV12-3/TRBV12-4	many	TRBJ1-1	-	CASSYGGITEAFF	TGTGCCAGCAGTTATGGGGGGATTACTGAAGCTTTCTTT
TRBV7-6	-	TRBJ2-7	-	CASSPYPRGPKPLSEQYF	TGTGCCAGCAGCCCTTACCCTAGGGGACCTAAACCCCTCTCGGAGCAGTACTTC
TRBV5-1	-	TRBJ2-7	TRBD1	CASSYRDRASYEQYF	TGCGCCAGCAGTTACCGGGACAGGGCTTCCTACGAGCAGTACTTC
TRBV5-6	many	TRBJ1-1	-	CASSTPSRVNTEAFF	TGTGCCAGCAGCACACCGTCCAGAGTGAACACTGAAGCTTTCTTT
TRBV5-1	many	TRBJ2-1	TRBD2	CASGSGGSGGYNEQFF	TGCGCCAGCGGGAGTGGTGGTAGCGGGGGGTACAATGAGCAGTTCTTC